This TCR beta chain was found in a study of OX40 agonist ivuxolimab in advanced cancers. Concerning the study at large: Ivuxolimab was a fully human IgG2 agonistic monoclonal antibody targeting the costimulatory receptor OX40 (CD134). Intravenous ivuxolimab was administered to patients every 2 weeks at six dose levels: 0.01, 0.1, 0.3, 1.5, 3 and 10 mg/kg. Of the 50 to 55 patients in dose escalation, some 19 had hepatocellular carcinoma, about 15 had melanoma, 9 had renal cell carcinoma and 9 had head and neck cancer. The dose-escalation cohort was over 70% male with a mean age of 60 years, ranging from about 20 to 80. Patients were allowed to have had prior anti-PD-1, anti-PD-L1 or anti-CTLA-4 therapy, and around 40% of the dose-escalation patients had previously received checkpoint inhibitors. Three dose-escalation patients achieved partial responses, one with hepatocellular carcinoma and two with cutaneous melanoma. The purpose of peripheral TCRbeta sequencing was to test whether ivuxolimab changed TCR sequence diversity and led to clonal T-cell expansion. The paper covers the monotherapy dose-escalation part of the phase I ivuxolimab trial, which included N ≈ 52 patients.

Comment on this clone: The clone's antigen remains unknown. Per-base qualities were not stored, and no clone one base away is much larger.

Genomic DNA was isolated from the sorted cells so that the TCRbeta CDR3 region could be sequenced. TCRbeta CDR3 regions were sequenced using the immunoSEQ Assay. TCRdb obtained this table from immuneACCESS and retained in-frame rearrangements with V and J assigned. These tables miss some clones; where compared with another copy, unresolved V genes account for less than half of the shortfall, and the remainder is unexplained. For this sample the table gives about 110,000 clones, of which around 93% were detected only once. Under 0.85% of the sample is in the top ten clones. Patients with a history of autoimmune disease or receiving systemic immunosuppression were excluded from the trial. Peripheral blood for TCR sequencing was drawn from every dose cohort at baseline, at cycle 4 day 1 and at cycle 7 day 1. The samples were taken from a phase I, first-in-human, multicenter, open-label dose-escalation trial of ivuxolimab. Adults with locally advanced or metastatic head and neck squamous cell, hepatocellular, melanoma or renal cell carcinoma were enrolled in the trial. CD4+ and CD8+ T cells were sorted separately from peripheral blood before TCR sequencing.

From its cysteine to its phenylalanine, the CDR3 spans 13 amino acids. Only CDR3 DNA remains: 39 bases, in frame from the first base. CDR1 and CDR2, per the germline V gene, are SGHRS and YFSETQ. Trimming takes 0 bases from V and 4 bases from J, and the germline ends sit 6 bases apart. The investigation overall reported the following: Low levels of normalized T-cell clonal expansion were also seen in some nonresponding patients. Partial responders in the 0.1-3.0 mg/kg groups had among the lowest normalized peripheral clonal expansion, especially among CD8+ T cells. On average, CD8+ T cells showed more expanded clones than CD4+ T cells after ivuxolimab. Antigen specificity was not determined for the clonally expanded peripheral T cells. At doses of 0.1 to 3.0 mg/kg, clonal expansion of both CD4+ and CD8+ T cells in blood was seen between baseline and week 6.

Here the chain combines TRBV5-1 and TRBJ2-3; too little of a D gene remains to name it. This material consisted of CD4+ or CD8+ T cells sorted from blood, taken in a trial of the OX40 agonist ivuxolimab. The clonotype originates from an adult with an advanced solid tumor such as melanoma, head and neck, liver or kidney cancer. The CDR3 protein sequence reads: CASSLGGSDTQYF. The nucleotides read TGCGCCAGCAGCTTGGGGGGTTCAGATACGCAGTATTTT.